Each of the 19 T cell receptor beta chains below was sequenced from the same sample in a study of blood T cell repertoires in COVID-19. Method: immunoSEQ multiplex PCR; TCRdb's copy keeps in-frame clones and lacks some. The table includes about 140,000 clones, 70% to 85% detected once. The specimen sequenced was peripheral blood. The receptors originated from a man aged 55 to 69 with active or convalescent COVID-19.

This clone has just one count. This chain joins TRBV4-3 and TRBJ1-1, with TRBD1 matching 7 bases. The CDR3 is made up of 15 amino acids. The V gene's germline CDR1 is LGHNA and CDR2 YSLEER. The V and J ends lost 0 bases and 4 bases, in that order; junction bases with no gene match: 5. The CDR3 DNA reads as TGCGCCAGCAGCCAAGATCGCCAGGGGGGCACTGAAGCTTTCTTT. It yields the protein CASSQDRQGGTEAFF.

This chain links TRBV6-2 or TRBV6-3 with TRBJ2-5, with D possibly matching TRBD1 (6 bases). V was trimmed by 5 bases and J by 2 bases, leaving 15 bases between them. CDR1 MNHEY and CDR2 SVGEGT come from the germline V gene. This CDR3 region has 15 residues. For the CDR3, the DNA is TGTGCCAGCAGTACCCGGGACACCCTACAAGAGACCCAGTACTTC. Translation gives CASSTRDTLQETQYF.

This rearrangement joins TRBV2 to TRBJ1-2, with D unresolved. Germline loops: CDR1 SNHLY, CDR2 FYNNEI. V was shortened by 3 bases and J by 8 bases, with 16 bases between the two germline ends. The CDR3 spans 14 residues. CDR3 nucleotides: TGTGCCAGCAGTGAGGCGGTCGGAACTGGGGGCTACACCTTC. Its translation: CASSEAVGTGGYTF.

The chain has TRBV9 and TRBJ2-1, with 8 bases lining up with TRBD2. Trimming at V came to 0 bases and at J to 9 bases, leaving 8 bases not matched to a gene. This CDR3 is 15 amino acids long. In germline, CDR1 is SGDLS, CDR2 YYNGEE. The CDR3 spells CASSVGAGVSLEQFF. CDR3 in DNA: TGTGCCAGCAGCGTAGGAGCGGGAGTCAGCCTTGAGCAGTTCTTC. Supplemented by reference TRBV9 and TRBJ2-1, the full variable domain reads DSGVTQTPKHLITATGQRVTLRCSPRSGDLSVYWYQQSLDQGLQFLIQYYNGEERAKGNILERFSAQQFPDLHSELNLSSLELGDSALYFCASSVGAGVSLEQFFGPGTRLTVL.

The chain links TRBV18 to TRBJ2-5, with D possibly matching TRBD2 (6 bases). The CDR3 contains 13 residues. V dropped 1 base and J dropped 13 bases, with 16 bases sitting between them. CDR1 is KGHSH and CDR2 is LQKENI in the germline V gene. CDR3 in DNA: TGTGCCAGCTCACCACGGACTACCTCCTGGAGGTACTTC. This translates into CASSPRTTSWRYF. Variable domain in full (rest from reference TRBV18 and TRBJ2-5): NAGVMQNPRHLVRRRGQEARLRCSPMKGHSHVYWYRQLPEEGLKFMVYLQKENIIDESGMPKERFSAEFPKEGPSILRIQQVVRGDSAAYFCASSPRTTSWRYFGPGTRLLVL.

This clone was counted a few times. V gene TRBV2 combines with J gene TRBJ1-1; 7 bases align to TRBD1. CDR1 is SNHLY and CDR2 is FYNNEI in the germline V gene. V lost 11 bases, J lost 0 bases, and 12 bases stayed unmatched. This CDR3 has 15 residues. The DNA for the CDR3 is TGTGCCTGCCATCGGGACAGCAGAATGAACACTGAAGCTTTCTTT. This gives the protein CACHRDSRMNTEAFF.

The chain recombines TRBV6-5 with TRBJ2-3; D not certain. V gave up 0 bases and J gave up 4 bases, with 5 bases separating them. Germline loops: CDR1 MNHEY, CDR2 SVGAGI. The CDR3 length is 13 residues. CDR3 sequence (DNA): TGTGCCAGCAGTTACTCGGGCCCAGATACGCAGTATTTT. The encoded protein is CASSYSGPDTQYF.

The V and J genes are TRBV5-6 and TRBJ2-3; 7 bases match TRBD2. Trimming at V came to 0 bases and at J to 2 bases, leaving 12 bases not matched to a gene. This CDR3 spans 18 amino acids. Germline CDR1 SGHDT, CDR2 YYEEEE. The CDR3 DNA is TGTGCCAGCAGCTTGGTGGGGGGGAGGATTGGTTCCACAGATACGCAGTATTTT. Its protein is CASSLVGGRIGSTDTQYF.

The CDR3 coding sequence is TGTGCCAGCAGCTTATTTGGGACTGATGGCTACACCTTC. Translation: CASSLFGTDGYTF. The rearrangement joins TRBV7-2 to TRBJ1-2; D is possibly TRBD1 (5 bases). The CDR3 is 13 residues long. The V end was cut by 2 bases, the J end by 6 bases, with 10 bases between. Germline CDR1 is SGHTA and CDR2 is FQGNSA.

This chain links TRBV5-6 with TRBJ1-2, with D maybe TRBD1 (6 bases). V was cut by 4 bases and J by 4 bases, with 17 bases left in between. Germline loops: CDR1 SGHDT, CDR2 YYEEEE. The CDR3 extends over 15 amino acids. The CDR3 nucleotides read TGTGCCAGCAGCCGAGGGGGAGCGACAGGCTATGGCTACACCTTC. Amino acid sequence: CASSRGGATGYGYTF.

The chain carries TRBV18 and TRBJ2-1; 9 positions match TRBD1. CDR3 length: 16 amino acids. Looked up from germline, CDR1 is KGHSH and CDR2 is LQKENI. The V segment lost 3 bases and the J segment 7 bases; nucleotides outside the gene matches: 10. The CDR3: CASSPSGTGIPNEQFF. The DNA for the CDR3 is TGTGCCAGCTCACCCTCCGGGACAGGGATCCCGAATGAGCAGTTCTTC.

The chain combines TRBV6-2 or TRBV6-3 with TRBJ1-5; no clear D gene. CDR1 and CDR2 from the germline V gene are MNHEY and SVGEGT. The CDR3 sequence is 13 residues long. V dropped 2 bases and J dropped 6 bases, with 8 bases sitting between them. CDR3 in DNA: TGTGCCAGCAGTTACACGGCGGGTCAGCCCCAGCATTTT. Translated: CASSYTAGQPQHF.

The CDR3 nucleotides are TGTGCTAGTGGTTCGCCACGGGACAATCAGCCCCAGCATTTT. Protein: CASGSPRDNQPQHF. This sequence joins TRBV12-5 and TRBJ1-5, with unresolved D. V was pared by 4 bases and J by 3 bases, with 10 bases between. Germline values: CDR1 LGHNT, CDR2 FRNRAP. The CDR3 covers 14 residues.

The rearrangement joins TRBV6-1 to TRBJ2-7, with 7 positions matching TRBD2. Germline-derived CDR1 and CDR2 are MNHNS and SASEGT. This CDR3 contains 14 residues. The V and J ends lost 2 bases and 6 bases, in that order; junction bases with no gene match: 7. CDR3 DNA: TGTGCCAGCAGTGAATTGCGGGAGCTCGGCGAGCAGTACGTC. Translating gives CASSELRELGEQYV.

The chain joins TRBV5-8 to TRBJ1-2, with 10 bases lining up with TRBD1. The CDR3 extends over 15 amino acids. After removal of 3 bases from V and 6 bases from J, the junction contained 8 bases not matched to a gene. Germline V CDR1 and CDR2: SGHTS, YDEGEE. The CDR3 coding sequence is TGTGCCAGCAGCTCCCTACTCGGGACAGGGGATGGCTACACCTTC. It yields the protein CASSSLLGTGDGYTF.

This chain joins TRBV24-1 and TRBJ1-5; 11 nucleotides agree with TRBD1. Germline loops: CDR1 KGHDR, CDR2 SFDVKD. The V and J ends lost 10 bases and 3 bases, in that order; junction bases with no gene match: 4. CDR3 length: 14 amino acids. CDR3 bases: TGTGCCACGGGGGACAGGGGGTTCAATCAGCCCCAGCATTTT. It encodes CATGDRGFNQPQHF.

CDR3 region: CASRGVGGTDTQYF. CDR3 nucleotide sequence: TGTGCCTCCCGGGGGGTGGGGGGCACAGATACGCAGTATTTT. The chain combines TRBV27 with TRBJ2-3, with 7 bases aligning to TRBD2. V trimming: 11 bases; J trimming: 1 base; junction bases outside the gene matches: 9. CDR3 length: 14 residues. The germline V gene has CDR1 MNHEY and CDR2 SMNVEV (reference sequence).

This sequence joins TRBV27 and TRBJ1-6; no reliable D call. The CDR3 is 17 amino acids. The ends were cut back, 0 bases at V and 0 bases at J, with 9 bases in the middle. Germline V lookup: CDR1 MNHEY, CDR2 SMNVEV (reference sequence). CDR3 in DNA: TGTGCCAGCAGTTTATCCTATGGGAGCTCCTATAATTCACCCCTCCACTTT. It yields the protein CASSLSYGSSYNSPLHF.

CDR3 bases: TGTGCCAGCATTAGCGGGGGCGCTCGGACCCAGTACTTC. It codes for CASISGGARTQYF. The chain recombines TRBV6-5 with TRBJ2-5; TRBD2 matches 9 bases. Looked up from germline, CDR1 is MNHEY and CDR2 is SVGAGI. The CDR3 is 13 amino acids. V lost 7 bases and J lost 7; bases outside the gene matches: 7.